This entry is about one T cell receptor (beta chain). This receptor's antigen is unknown. There are no base qualities to consult, and no much larger clone falls within one base. The record originates from a study of somatic mutations in cytotoxic T cells in rheumatoid arthritis (dated by TCRdb to between 2016 and 2019). About the study as a whole: Patient peripheral blood (roughly 32 ml EDTA) was drawn right after diagnosis and before any treatment started. Some T-cell populations stained with V beta antibodies were sorted by flow on a FACSAria II or Sony SH800 to nearly 100% purity, with sorted V beta1+ cells additionally subjected to TCRB sequencing. Whether expanded CD8+ T-cell clones in untreated, newly diagnosed rheumatoid arthritis carry somatic mutations was the study question, and clonality was characterized with TCRB deep sequencing. TCRB deep sequencing covered approximately 64 patients with rheumatoid arthritis along with some 22 healthy controls. Median age was essentially the same in the patient group and the control group. General findings and caveats noted by the study authors: Viral specificity could not be ruled out by absence from virus-specific databases, and the antigen targets of the expanded CD8+ clones remained unknown. In 8 of 65 patients the largest CD8+ clone exceeded 20% of CD8+ cells, and several identical CD8+ TCRB sequences were shared between blood and synovial fluid. The slight underrepresentation of TRBV07 in patients was not corrected for multiple comparisons. An increase of CD8+ clonality with age was seen in patients (Spearman r of about 0.49) but not in healthy controls. There was no significant difference in CD8+ T-cell clonality between rheumatoid arthritis patients and age-matched healthy controls.

Sequencing of TCRB CDR3 was done on genomic DNA with the immunoSEQ assay. On the authors' methods: Published virus-specific TCRB sequences were compared with patient CD8+ clones larger than 1%, and only a few matches were found. Nothing other than productive TCRB rearrangements was included in the analyses. Clonality was expressed as a Shannon entropy-based productive clonality index, with each clone defined by a unique TCRB CDR3 sequence. Repertoire overlap between two samples was calculated from the template counts of each clone relative to total templates per sample. Flow cytometry-measured V-gene usage correlated with V-gene usage from TCRB sequencing, with a Spearman r of roughly 0.56. TCRdb obtained this table from immuneACCESS and retained in-frame rearrangements with V and J assigned. These tables miss some clones; where compared with another copy, unresolved V genes account for less than half of the shortfall, and the remainder is unexplained. That table furnishes V, J and clone size, whereas the DNA furnished D and trimming. The sample yields roughly 32,000 clones; about 81% were counted once. The leading ten clones occupy 8% to 9% of the sample.

From the germline V gene, CDR1 is SGHDT and CDR2 is YYEEEE. Measured from the cysteine to the phenylalanine, the CDR3 is 12 residues long. CDR3 DNA only is kept here, 36 bases in frame from base 1. A distance of 7 bases separates the germline ends of V and J, which lose 6 bases and 1 base respectively. Flow cytometry confirmed the purity of CD4+ and CD8+ cells that had been isolated by positive magnetic bead selection on an AutoMACS. Initial screening for clonal expansions relied on flow cytometry with a TCR V beta antibody panel, after which sorted CD8+ fractions underwent TCRB deep sequencing for characterization. Peripheral blood mononuclear cells were obtained using density gradient separation with Ficoll-Paque PLUS. Using Nucleospin Tissue or Tissue XS kits, DNA was extracted from CD4-enriched, CD8-enriched or PBMC samples, with quantification by a Qubit 2.0 fluorometer.

The material sequenced was CD8+ T cells sorted from blood. This sequence was found in an adult with rheumatoid arthritis. This chain joins TRBV5-6 to TRBJ1-1, with no confident D gene call. The encoded CDR3 is CASKFGNTEAFF. The DNA sequence is as follows: TGTGCCAGCAAATTCGGGAACACTGAAGCTTTCTTT. With the portions outside the CDR3 filled from the reference TRBV5-6 and TRBJ1-1 genes, the complete variable region becomes DAGVTQSPTHLIKTRGQQVTLRCSPKSGHDTVSWYQQALGQGPQFIFQYYEEEERQRGNFPDRFSGHQFPNYSSELNVNALLLGDSALYLCASKFGNTEAFFGQGTRLTVV.